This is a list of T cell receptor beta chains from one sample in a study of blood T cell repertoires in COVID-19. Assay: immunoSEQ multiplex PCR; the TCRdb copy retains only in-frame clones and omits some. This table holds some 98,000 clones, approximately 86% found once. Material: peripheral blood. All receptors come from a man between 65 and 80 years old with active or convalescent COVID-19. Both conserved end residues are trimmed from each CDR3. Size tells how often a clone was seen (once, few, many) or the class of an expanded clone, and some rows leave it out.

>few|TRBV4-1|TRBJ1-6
ASSPDRVRGSPLH
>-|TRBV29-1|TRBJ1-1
SDVPRGVKPEAF
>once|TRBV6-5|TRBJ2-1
ASSSPGGGYNEQF
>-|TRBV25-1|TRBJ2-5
ASSEELYQETQY
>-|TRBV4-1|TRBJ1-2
ASSQEPTGVDYGYT
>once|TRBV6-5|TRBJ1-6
ASKTGYNSPLH
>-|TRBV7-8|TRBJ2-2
ASSPIAGVYTGELF
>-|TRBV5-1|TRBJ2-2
ASSLPSENTGELF
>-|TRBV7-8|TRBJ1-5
ASSEPGAGQPQH
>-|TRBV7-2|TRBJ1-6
ASSLEKVFRTGDFSPLH
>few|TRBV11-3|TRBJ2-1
ASSSVAGNEQF
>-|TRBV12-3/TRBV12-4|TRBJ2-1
ATTGQVYNEQF
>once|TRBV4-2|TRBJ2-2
ASSQEDRVSNTGELF
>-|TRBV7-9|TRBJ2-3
ASSFETDTQY
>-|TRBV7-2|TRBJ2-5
ASSLTAGYETQY
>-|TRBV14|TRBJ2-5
ASSQSETQY
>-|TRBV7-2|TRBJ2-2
ASSTGVTGELF
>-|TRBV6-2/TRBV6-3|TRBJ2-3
ASSYPNRGLSPDTQY
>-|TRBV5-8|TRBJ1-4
ASMWSGDVNEKLF
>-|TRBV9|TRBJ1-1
ASSAQGAEAF
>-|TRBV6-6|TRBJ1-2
ASLEAVHGYT
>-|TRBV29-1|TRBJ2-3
SVEDPSSGGTDTQY
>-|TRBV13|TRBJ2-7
ASSLGLAGVPSYEQY
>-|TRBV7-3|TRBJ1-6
ASSPNINSPLH
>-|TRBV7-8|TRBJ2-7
ASSLGTGTYYEQY
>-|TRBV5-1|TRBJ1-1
ASSLITGAQVEAF
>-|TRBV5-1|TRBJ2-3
ASSGGLWGTDTQY
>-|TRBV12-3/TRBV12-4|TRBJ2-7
ASSRASYEQY
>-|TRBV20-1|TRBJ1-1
SASSGREAF
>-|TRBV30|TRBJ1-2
AWRTARVRYGYT
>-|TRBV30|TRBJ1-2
AAQTGTYGYT
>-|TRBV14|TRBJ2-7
ASSRPDSL
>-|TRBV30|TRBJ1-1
ASQGNTEAF
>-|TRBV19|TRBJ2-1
ASKELAGGYNEQF
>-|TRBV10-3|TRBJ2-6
AISESTKAVIGYGANVLT
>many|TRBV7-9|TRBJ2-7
ASSSVTGSYEQY
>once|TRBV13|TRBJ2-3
ASSLGLHTDTQY